The table lists the clone carrying this T cell receptor (beta chain) with many counts. Primers used in a second PCR of about 7 to 12 cycles were a sample-barcoded 5' primer and a J-beta primer mix. TCRdb reprocessed the 5' RACE reads with MiXCR, giving one entry per CDR3 protein. The sample records about 590,000 distinct CDR3 sequences, 25% to 35% being singletons. Between the trimmed V and J ends, which lost 8 bases and 5 bases, there was a span of 10 bases. The CDR3 covers 11 residues. Germline CDR1 is SNHLY and CDR2 is FYNNEI. This sample was included in a study of blood T cells in healthy people across ages.

The chain joins TRBV2 to TRBJ2-7, with D hard to call. The clonotype was recovered from a woman at least 80 years old in good health. The sequencing input was blood. The CDR3 DNA reads as TGTGCCAGCGGGCCCCCTGACGAGCAGTACTTC. Its protein is CASGPPDEQYF.